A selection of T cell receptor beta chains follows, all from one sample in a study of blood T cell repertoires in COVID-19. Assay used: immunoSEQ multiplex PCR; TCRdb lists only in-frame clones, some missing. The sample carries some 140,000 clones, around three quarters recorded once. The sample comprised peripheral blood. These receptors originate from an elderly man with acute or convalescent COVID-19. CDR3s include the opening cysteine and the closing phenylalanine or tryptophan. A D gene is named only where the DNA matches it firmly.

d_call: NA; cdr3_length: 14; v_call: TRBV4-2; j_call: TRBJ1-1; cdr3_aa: CASSQGQSNTEAFF
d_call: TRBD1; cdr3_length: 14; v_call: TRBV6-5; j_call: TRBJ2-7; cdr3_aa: CASSSTDRVHEQYF
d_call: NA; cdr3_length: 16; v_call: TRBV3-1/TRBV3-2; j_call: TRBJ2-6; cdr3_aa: CASSQAPFSGANVLTF
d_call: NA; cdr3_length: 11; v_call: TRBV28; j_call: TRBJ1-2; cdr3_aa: CASSPGGGYTF
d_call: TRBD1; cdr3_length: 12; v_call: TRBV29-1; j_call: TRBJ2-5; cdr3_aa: CSVEGLGDSRYF
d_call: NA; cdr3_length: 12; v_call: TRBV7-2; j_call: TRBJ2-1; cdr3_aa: CASSLGGDEQFF
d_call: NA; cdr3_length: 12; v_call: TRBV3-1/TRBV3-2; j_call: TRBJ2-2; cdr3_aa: CASNYLGGELFF
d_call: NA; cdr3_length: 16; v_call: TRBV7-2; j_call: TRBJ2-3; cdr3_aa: CASSLGYGGPTDTQYF
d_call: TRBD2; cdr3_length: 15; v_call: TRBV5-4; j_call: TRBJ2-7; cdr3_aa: CASSRGTTTSYEQYF
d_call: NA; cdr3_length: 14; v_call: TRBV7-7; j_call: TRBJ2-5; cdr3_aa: CASSPGTSSKTQYF
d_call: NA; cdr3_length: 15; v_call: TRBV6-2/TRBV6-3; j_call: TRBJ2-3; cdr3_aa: CASSRGGIYKDTQYF
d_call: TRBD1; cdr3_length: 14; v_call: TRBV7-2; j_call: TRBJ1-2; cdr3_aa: CASSPGGDSSGYTF